These T cell receptor beta chains were read from a single sample in a study of CD4 T cells in relation to SARS-CoV-2 and coronaviruses. Sequencing used immunoSEQ multiplex PCR; TCRdb keeps in-frame clones, though not all of them. The repertoire holds some 69,000 clones, around 93% seen once, with 0.14% in the top ten. Sequenced sample: naive CD4+ T cells from PBMCs. The source of these receptors is a human donor in good health. CDR3s include the opening cysteine and the closing phenylalanine or tryptophan. D genes are given only for firm matches. Clone size, where shown, is once, few, many, or a class for clones that have expanded.

clone size: .; V gene: TRBV7-9; D gene: TRBD1; J gene: TRBJ2-7; CDR3 protein: CASSLLGQERNEQYF
clone size: .; V gene: TRBV11-1; D gene: .; J gene: TRBJ2-1; CDR3 protein: CASSPQVANSYNEQFF
clone size: .; V gene: TRBV5-1; D gene: .; J gene: TRBJ2-7; CDR3 protein: CASSFLQGSYEQYF
clone size: .; V gene: TRBV19; D gene: TRBD1; J gene: TRBJ1-1; CDR3 protein: CASSMDRANTEAFF
clone size: .; V gene: TRBV6-1; D gene: TRBD1; J gene: TRBJ2-7; CDR3 protein: CASSEAWTGTYEQYF
clone size: .; V gene: TRBV11-1; D gene: .; J gene: TRBJ1-3; CDR3 protein: CASSISDGSGNTIYF
clone size: .; V gene: TRBV5-1; D gene: TRBD2; J gene: TRBJ2-7; CDR3 protein: CASSFGGSIYEQYF
clone size: .; V gene: TRBV6-6; D gene: .; J gene: TRBJ1-6; CDR3 protein: CASGETDDSYNSPLHF
clone size: .; V gene: TRBV10-3; D gene: .; J gene: TRBJ2-3; CDR3 protein: CATPGLQAIYTDTQYF
clone size: .; V gene: TRBV30; D gene: TRBD1; J gene: TRBJ2-7; CDR3 protein: CAGGQGTYEQYF
clone size: .; V gene: TRBV5-1; D gene: .; J gene: TRBJ2-5; CDR3 protein: CASSLVAAQETQYF
clone size: .; V gene: TRBV9; D gene: .; J gene: TRBJ2-3; CDR3 protein: CASSVAGSTDTQYF
clone size: once; V gene: TRBV19; D gene: .; J gene: TRBJ1-2; CDR3 protein: CASRLRGENYGYTF
clone size: once; V gene: TRBV12-3/TRBV12-4; D gene: .; J gene: TRBJ2-7; CDR3 protein: CASSLGVSEQYF
clone size: .; V gene: TRBV30; D gene: .; J gene: TRBJ1-5; CDR3 protein: CAWSVGGGYSNQPQHF
clone size: .; V gene: TRBV18; D gene: .; J gene: TRBJ1-2; CDR3 protein: CASSPDEGLANYGYTF
clone size: .; V gene: TRBV3-1/TRBV3-2; D gene: .; J gene: TRBJ2-7; CDR3 protein: CASSQGESKTREQYF
clone size: .; V gene: TRBV25-1; D gene: .; J gene: TRBJ2-3; CDR3 protein: CASSRGRQDTQYF
clone size: .; V gene: TRBV11-3; D gene: TRBD2; J gene: TRBJ2-7; CDR3 protein: CASSLTSGTRSYEQYF
clone size: .; V gene: TRBV7-9; D gene: TRBD1; J gene: TRBJ1-1; CDR3 protein: CASSPGQPGSAEAFF
clone size: .; V gene: TRBV27; D gene: .; J gene: TRBJ2-1; CDR3 protein: CASSLTTGKDKQFF
clone size: .; V gene: TRBV19; D gene: .; J gene: TRBJ2-3; CDR3 protein: CASSTSSTDTQYF
clone size: .; V gene: TRBV5-1; D gene: .; J gene: TRBJ2-2; CDR3 protein: CASSQEGNTGELFF
clone size: .; V gene: TRBV25-1; D gene: .; J gene: TRBJ2-7; CDR3 protein: CASSEYWSEQYF
clone size: .; V gene: TRBV29-1; D gene: .; J gene: TRBJ2-1; CDR3 protein: CSVPSRGLAAYNEQFF
clone size: .; V gene: TRBV19; D gene: .; J gene: TRBJ1-1; CDR3 protein: CASSKTGWMNTEAFF
clone size: .; V gene: TRBV7-9; D gene: .; J gene: TRBJ1-6; CDR3 protein: CASSLTGVSPLHF
clone size: once; V gene: TRBV28; D gene: .; J gene: TRBJ1-2; CDR3 protein: CASSVSANYGYTF
clone size: .; V gene: TRBV3-1/TRBV3-2; D gene: .; J gene: TRBJ2-7; CDR3 protein: CASSHLTGNEQYF
clone size: .; V gene: TRBV7-9; D gene: .; J gene: TRBJ1-1; CDR3 protein: CASSLTAMNTEAFF
clone size: .; V gene: TRBV5-4; D gene: .; J gene: TRBJ2-6; CDR3 protein: CASSPGVTGANVLTF
clone size: .; V gene: TRBV27; D gene: TRBD1; J gene: TRBJ2-6; CDR3 protein: CASSLRGQGFISGANVLTF
clone size: .; V gene: TRBV5-1; D gene: TRBD1; J gene: TRBJ1-6; CDR3 protein: CASRGTDRGNSPLHF
clone size: .; V gene: TRBV6-5; D gene: .; J gene: TRBJ2-3; CDR3 protein: CASSPGQGTQYF
clone size: once; V gene: TRBV4-2; D gene: .; J gene: TRBJ2-1; CDR3 protein: CASSQVLLPAYNEQFF
clone size: .; V gene: TRBV6-4; D gene: .; J gene: TRBJ1-1; CDR3 protein: CASSPSGGHTEAFF